This TCR beta chain is drawn from a study of spatial heterogeneity in lung cancer. TCRdb fed the 5' RACE reads into MiXCR, producing one record per CDR3 protein. The sample contains about 4,100 distinct CDR3 sequences, around 22% of which appear only once. Regarding this clonotype: Because the library targeted alpha chains, this beta chain is an off-target read whose size means little.

As to time point: sample taken at primary tumor resection. No cells were sorted before sequencing. The whole RNA sequenced was extracted from tumor, nontumor lung or frozen PBMC. V was clipped by 4 bases and J by 5 bases, with 9 bases between them. Per germline, CDR1 MDHEN and CDR2 SYDVKM. The CDR3 loop spans 12 amino acids. The chain combines TRBV28 with TRBJ2-7, with D unclear. The sequencing used PBMCs, collected at surgery. This clonotype was obtained from a female donor with early-stage non-small cell lung cancer. The CDR3 here is CASSSSVHEQYF. The CDR3 DNA sequence: TGTGCCAGCAGTTCTTCCGTCCACGAGCAGTACTTC.